These T cell receptor beta chains were read from a single sample in a study of blood T cell repertoires in COVID-19. Only in-frame clones appear in the TCRdb table, and some are missing; sequencing was by immunoSEQ multiplex PCR. The profile shows 200,000 to 300,000 clones, about 83% of them singletons. Material for sequencing was peripheral blood. The source is a man aged 50 to 60 with acute or convalescent COVID-19. Both conserved end residues are part of each CDR3. The D gene is left open where the match is weak. Clone size appears in some rows only: once, few, many, or a class for an expanded clone.

D | J | size | V | length | DNA | CDR3
TRBD1 | TRBJ1-4 | - | TRBV6-6 | 17 | TGTGCCAGCAGTCTCTCGACAGGGGCCCCACTTAATGAAAAACTGTTTTTT | CASSLSTGAPLNEKLFF
- | TRBJ1-5 | - | TRBV9 | 13 | TGTGCCAGCGGACAGACAGCGCTAGGGCCCCAGCATTTT | CASGQTALGPQHF
TRBD1 | TRBJ1-6 | once | TRBV30 | 14 | TGTGCCTGGAGTGCCACAGGGGGGCTACGGCCCCTCCACTTT | CAWSATGGLRPLHF
TRBD1 | TRBJ1-5 | - | TRBV12-5 | 14 | TGTGCTAGTGGTACGGAGACAGGGGGGAAGCCCCAGCATTTT | CASGTETGGKPQHF
- | TRBJ2-7 | - | TRBV7-2 | 17 | TGTGCCAGCAGCTTGACATTACGGTCAGGGGGGATCGGTGAGCAGTACTTC | CASSLTLRSGGIGEQYF
TRBD1 | TRBJ2-1 | - | TRBV7-9 | 11 | TGTGCCAGCAGCATAGGACAGGCTGAGTTCTTC | CASSIGQAEFF
- | TRBJ2-7 | - | TRBV29-1 | 13 | TGCAGCGTTGAAGAGACTAACTCCTACGAGCAGTACTTC | CSVEETNSYEQYF
- | TRBJ1-6 | - | TRBV4-2 | 18 | TGTGCCAGCAGCCAAGACGGACAGACGAGCTCCTATAATTCACCCCTCCACTTT | CASSQDGQTSSYNSPLHF
- | TRBJ2-1 | - | TRBV6-1 | 12 | TGTGCCAGCAGTGAGTCGGTGTCTGAGCAGTTCTTC | CASSESVSEQFF
TRBD2 | TRBJ2-2 | - | TRBV4-1 | 17 | TGCGCCAGCAGCCCCCTGTTAGCGGGGTTTCGGACCGGGGAGCTGTTTTTT | CASSPLLAGFRTGELFF
TRBD1 | TRBJ2-7 | - | TRBV24-1 | 14 | TGTGCCACCAGTGATTTTCGGACAGGGGGCGAGCAGTACTTC | CATSDFRTGGEQYF
- | TRBJ1-1 | - | TRBV11-2 | 16 | TGTGCCAGCAGCTTCCTACTCGGCAGGGAGGCCACTGAAGCTTTCTTT | CASSFLLGREATEAFF
TRBD1 | TRBJ1-2 | once | TRBV19 | 14 | TGTGCCAGTAGTATCGGGACAGAATTCTATGGCTACACCTTC | CASSIGTEFYGYTF
- | TRBJ1-3 | - | TRBV14 | 14 | TGTGCCAGCAGCCCGTACGGACTTGGAAACACCATATATTTT | CASSPYGLGNTIYF
- | TRBJ1-2 | - | TRBV7-9 | 15 | TGTGCCAGCAGCCCCCTCTCCGCGGCCAGGGCTGGCTACACCTTC | CASSPLSAARAGYTF